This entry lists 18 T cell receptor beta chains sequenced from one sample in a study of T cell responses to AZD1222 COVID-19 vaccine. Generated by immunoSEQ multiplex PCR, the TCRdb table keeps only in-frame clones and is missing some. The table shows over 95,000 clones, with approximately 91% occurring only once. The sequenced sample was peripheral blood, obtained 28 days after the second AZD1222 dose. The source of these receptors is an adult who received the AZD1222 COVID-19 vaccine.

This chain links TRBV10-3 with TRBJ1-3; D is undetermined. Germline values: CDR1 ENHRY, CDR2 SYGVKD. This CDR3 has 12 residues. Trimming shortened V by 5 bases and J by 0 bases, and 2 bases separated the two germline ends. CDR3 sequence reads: CAISSSGNTIYF. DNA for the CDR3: TGTGCCATCAGTAGCTCTGGAAACACCATATATTTT.

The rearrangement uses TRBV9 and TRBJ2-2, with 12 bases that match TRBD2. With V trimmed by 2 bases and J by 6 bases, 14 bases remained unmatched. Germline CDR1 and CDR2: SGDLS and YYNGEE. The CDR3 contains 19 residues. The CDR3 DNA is TGTGCCAGCAGCGTTACCGGGACTAGCGGGCGCGTATCTGCCGGGGAGCTGTTTTTT. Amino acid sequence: CASSVTGTSGRVSAGELFF.

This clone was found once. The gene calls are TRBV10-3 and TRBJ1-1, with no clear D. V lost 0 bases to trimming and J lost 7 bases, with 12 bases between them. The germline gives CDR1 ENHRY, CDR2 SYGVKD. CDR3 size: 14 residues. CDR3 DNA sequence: TGTGCCATCAGTGAGTCGCGGGAAAAACTTGAAGCTTTCTTT. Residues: CAISESREKLEAFF.

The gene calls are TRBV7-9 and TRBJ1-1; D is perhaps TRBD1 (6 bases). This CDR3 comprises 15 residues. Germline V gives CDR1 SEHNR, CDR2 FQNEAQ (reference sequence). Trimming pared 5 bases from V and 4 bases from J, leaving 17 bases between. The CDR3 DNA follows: TGTGCCAGCAGCACAAACCAGGGGAAGGCCACTGAAGCTTTCTTT. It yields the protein CASSTNQGKATEAFF.

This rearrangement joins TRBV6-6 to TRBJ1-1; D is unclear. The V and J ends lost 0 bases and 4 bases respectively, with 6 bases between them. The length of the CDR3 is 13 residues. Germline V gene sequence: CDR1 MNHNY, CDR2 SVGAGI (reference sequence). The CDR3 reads CASSYSPPTEAFF. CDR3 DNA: TGTGCCAGCAGTTACTCCCCCCCCACTGAAGCTTTCTTT.

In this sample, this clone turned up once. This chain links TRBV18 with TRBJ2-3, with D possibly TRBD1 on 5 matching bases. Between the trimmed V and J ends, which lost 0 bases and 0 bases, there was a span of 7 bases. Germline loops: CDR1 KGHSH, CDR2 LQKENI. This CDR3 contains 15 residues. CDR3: CASSPPGASTDTQYF. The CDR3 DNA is TGTGCCAGCTCACCACCAGGGGCGAGCACAGATACGCAGTATTTT.

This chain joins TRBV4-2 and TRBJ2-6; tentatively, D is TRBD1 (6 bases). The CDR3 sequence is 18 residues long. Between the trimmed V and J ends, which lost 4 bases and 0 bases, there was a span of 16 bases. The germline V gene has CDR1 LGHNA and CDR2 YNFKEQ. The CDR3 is CASSRAGDMISGANVLTF. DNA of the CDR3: TGTGCCAGCAGCCGAGCCGGGGACATGATCTCTGGGGCCAACGTCCTGACTTTC.

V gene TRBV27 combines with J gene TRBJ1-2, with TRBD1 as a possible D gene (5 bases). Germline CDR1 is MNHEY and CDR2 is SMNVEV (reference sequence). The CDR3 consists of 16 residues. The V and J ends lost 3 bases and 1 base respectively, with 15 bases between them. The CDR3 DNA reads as TGTGCCAGCAGTTTCGGAGGGGCGCAGTATAACTATGGCTACACCTTC. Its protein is CASSFGGAQYNYGYTF.

The CDR3 coding sequence is TGTGCCAGCAGTTTTCAGGACCGGGGAGAGACCCAGTACTTC. Its protein is CASSFQDRGETQYF. V gene TRBV28 combines with J gene TRBJ2-5; a weak D match, TRBD2 (5 bases). V lost 3 bases and J lost 4, with 12 bases in between. The CDR3 spans 14 residues. Germline V gene data show CDR1 as MDHEN and CDR2 as SYDVKM.

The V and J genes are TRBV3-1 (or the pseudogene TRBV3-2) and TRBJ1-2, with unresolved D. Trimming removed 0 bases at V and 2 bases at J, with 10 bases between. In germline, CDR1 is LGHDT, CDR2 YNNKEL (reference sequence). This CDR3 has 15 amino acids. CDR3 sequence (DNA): TGTGCCAGCAGCCAAGATTTGAACTTCAACTATGGCTACACCTTC. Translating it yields CASSQDLNFNYGYTF.

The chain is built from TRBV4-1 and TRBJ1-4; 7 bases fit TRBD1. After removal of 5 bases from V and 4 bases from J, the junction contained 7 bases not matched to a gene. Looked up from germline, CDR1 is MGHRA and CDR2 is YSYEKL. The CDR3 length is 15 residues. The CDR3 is CASSGARDSNEKLFF. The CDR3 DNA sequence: TGCGCCAGCAGCGGGGCCCGGGACAGTAATGAAAAACTGTTTTTT.

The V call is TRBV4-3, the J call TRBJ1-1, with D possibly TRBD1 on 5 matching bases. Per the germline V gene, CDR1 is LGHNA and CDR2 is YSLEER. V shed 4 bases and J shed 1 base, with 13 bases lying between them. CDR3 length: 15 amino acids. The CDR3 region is CASSPRPGGNTEAFF. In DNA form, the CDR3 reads TGCGCCAGCAGCCCCCGCCCCGGGGGGAACACTGAAGCTTTCTTT.

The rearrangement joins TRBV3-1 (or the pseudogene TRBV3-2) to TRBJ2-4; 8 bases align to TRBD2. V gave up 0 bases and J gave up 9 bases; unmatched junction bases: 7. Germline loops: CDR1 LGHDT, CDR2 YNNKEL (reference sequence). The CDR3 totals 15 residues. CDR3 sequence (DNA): TGTGCCAGCAGCCAAGAGGGCGGGGGGTCGGTCATTCAGTACTTC. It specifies CASSQEGGGSVIQYF.

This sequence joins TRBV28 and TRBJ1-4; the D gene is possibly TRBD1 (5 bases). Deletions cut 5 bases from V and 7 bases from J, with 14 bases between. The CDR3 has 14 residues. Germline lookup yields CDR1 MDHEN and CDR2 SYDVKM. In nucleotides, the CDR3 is TGTGCCAGCAGTCTAGGGGTTGGGGGTGAAAAACTGTTTTTT. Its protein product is CASSLGVGGEKLFF.

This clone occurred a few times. The CDR3 nucleotides are TGTGCCAGCAGTTGGGGGACAGGGAATCAGCCCCAGCATTTT. Protein product: CASSWGTGNQPQHF. V usage is TRBV27 and J usage is TRBJ1-5; 9 bases line up with TRBD1. Germline V CDR1 and CDR2: MNHEY, SMNVEV (reference sequence). V was clipped by 4 bases and J by 4 bases; unmatched bases: 2. The CDR3 extends over 14 amino acids.

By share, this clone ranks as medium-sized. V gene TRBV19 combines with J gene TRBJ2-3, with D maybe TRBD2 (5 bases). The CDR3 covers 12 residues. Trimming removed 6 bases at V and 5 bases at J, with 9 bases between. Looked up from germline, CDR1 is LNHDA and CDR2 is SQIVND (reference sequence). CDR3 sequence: CASRLSGDTQYF. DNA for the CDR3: TGTGCCAGTAGGCTGAGCGGAGATACGCAGTATTTT.

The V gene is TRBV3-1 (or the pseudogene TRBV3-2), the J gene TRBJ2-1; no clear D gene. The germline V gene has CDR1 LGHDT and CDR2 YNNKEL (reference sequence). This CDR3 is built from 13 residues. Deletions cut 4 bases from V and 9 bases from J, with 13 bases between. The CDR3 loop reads CASSRSHRGEQFF. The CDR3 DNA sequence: TGTGCCAGCAGCCGCTCCCATAGAGGTGAGCAGTTCTTC.

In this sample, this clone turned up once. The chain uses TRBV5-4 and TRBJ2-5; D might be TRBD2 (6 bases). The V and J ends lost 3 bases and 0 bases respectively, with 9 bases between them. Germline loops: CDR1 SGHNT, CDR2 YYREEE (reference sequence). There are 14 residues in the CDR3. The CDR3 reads CASSSGENQETQYF. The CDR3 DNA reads TGTGCCAGCAGCTCGGGGGAGAACCAAGAGACCCAGTACTTC.